This entry lists 22 T cell receptor beta chains sequenced from one sample in a study of CD8+ T cells in alopecia areata. The treatment denotes: oral pan-JAK inhibitor, 5-10 mg twice daily. RNA extraction and reverse transcription yielded cDNA as sequencing template. Here immunoSEQ multiplex PCR was the method, and the copy in TCRdb shows in-frame clones only, minus some. The sample yields about 120,000 clones, 53% seen once. The starting material was CD4+ T cells sorted from blood, obtained at week 4, from a patient treated with tofacitinib. These receptors all stem from a human donor with alopecia areata.

This chain uses TRBV7-9 with TRBJ1-2, with unresolved D. The CDR3 is 11 residues long. V dropped 1 base and J dropped 10 bases, with 7 bases sitting between them. Germline-derived CDR1 and CDR2 are SEHNR and FQNEAQ (reference sequence). The CDR3 spells CASSLDSVYTF. The CDR3 nucleotides are TGTGCCAGCAGCTTAGATTCGGTCTACACCTTC. The full variable domain, with the rest looked up from reference TRBV7-9 and TRBJ1-2, is DTGVSQNPRHKITKRGQNVTFRCDPISEHNRLYWYRQTLGQGPEFLTYFQNEAQLEKSRLLSDRFSAERPKGSFSTLEIQRTEQGDSAMYLCASSLDSVYTFGSGTRLTVV.

V is TRBV5-1 and J is TRBJ1-1; D is uncertain. The germline gives CDR1 SGHRS, CDR2 YFSETQ. V was shortened by 0 bases and J by 4 bases, with 13 bases between the two germline ends. The CDR3 extends over 15 amino acids. CDR3 bases: TGCGCCAGCAGCTTGGATAGGGTACTGACCACTGAAGCTTTCTTT. This gives the protein CASSLDRVLTTEAFF. The whole variable domain, remainder taken from reference TRBV5-1 and TRBJ1-1, is KAGVTQTPRYLIKTRGQQVTLSCSPISGHRSVSWYQQTPGQGLQFLFEYFSETQRNKGNFPGRFSGRQFSNSRSEMNVSTLELGDSALYLCASSLDRVLTTEAFFGQGTRLTVV.

CDR3 region: CAWSGPSKTQYF. CDR3 DNA: TGTGCCTGGAGTGGGCCCTCTAAGACCCAGTACTTC. The V and J genes are TRBV30 and TRBJ2-5; D gene ambiguous. The CDR3 sequence is 12 residues long. Germline values: CDR1 GTSNPN, CDR2 SVGIG (reference sequence). V was pared by 1 base and J by 6 bases, with 9 bases between.

The V call is TRBV29-1, the J call TRBJ1-1; D is uncertain. From germline, CDR1 is SQVTM and CDR2 ANQGSEA. The length of the CDR3 is 13 residues. Trimming shortened V by 6 bases and J by 0 bases, and 11 bases separated the two germline ends. CDR3 nucleotide sequence: TGCAGCGTCCACCTGCGGTTGAACACTGAAGCTTTCTTT. Protein: CSVHLRLNTEAFF. The complete variable domain, with remaining parts taken from reference TRBV29-1 and TRBJ1-1, reads SAVISQKPSRDICQRGTSLTIQCQVDSQVTMMFWYRQQPGQSLTLIATANQGSEATYESGFVIDKFPISRPNLTFSTLTVSNMSPEDSSIYLCSVHLRLNTEAFFGQGTRLTVV.

This chain links TRBV5-1 with TRBJ2-1, with TRBD2 identical over 8 bases. This CDR3 is 15 amino acids long. The ends lost 1 base at V and 7 bases at J; junction bases unmatched: 7. From germline, CDR1 is SGHRS and CDR2 YFSETQ. CDR3 residues: CASSLISGAKNEQFF. The CDR3 DNA follows: TGCGCCAGCAGCTTGATTAGCGGGGCTAAGAATGAGCAGTTCTTC.

The sample holds one count of this clone. The chain is built from TRBV25-1 and TRBJ1-6, with 7 nucleotides matching TRBD1. Germline values: CDR1 MGHDK, CDR2 SYGVNS. CDR3 length: 15 amino acids. Unmatched junction bases numbered 6, after V lost 2 bases and J lost 8 bases. As DNA, the CDR3 is TGTGCCAGCAGTGAAGGGCAGGGGGTATATTCACCCCTCCACTTT. Amino acid sequence: CASSEGQGVYSPLHF.

The chain couples TRBV6-5 to TRBJ2-3; D unclear. The CDR3 length is 12 residues. Germline CDR1 is MNHEY and CDR2 is SVGAGI. V was pared by 0 bases and J by 12 bases, with 10 bases between. DNA for the CDR3: TGTGCCAGCAGTTACTCTTCAGGCCGCCAGTATTTT. The encoded protein is CASSYSSGRQYF.

This clone was seen just once. The chain couples TRBV6-5 to TRBJ2-5; tentatively, D is TRBD1 (6 bases). The germline V gene encodes CDR1 MNHEY and CDR2 SVGAGI. The CDR3 totals 14 residues. The V end lost 5 bases, the J end lost 5 bases, and 15 bases lay between the germline ends. CDR3 protein: CASSRGGTGETQYF. CDR3 DNA: TGTGCCAGCAGTAGAGGGGGAACCGGGGAGACCCAGTACTTC.

V usage is TRBV6-5 and J usage is TRBJ1-1, with D perhaps matching TRBD1 (6 bases). V was trimmed by 0 bases and J by 4 bases, leaving 9 bases between them. Germline loops: CDR1 MNHEY, CDR2 SVGAGI. The CDR3 length is 14 residues. The CDR3 nucleotides are TGTGCCAGCAGTTACTCGAGGGGGGTCACTGAAGCTTTCTTT. It codes for CASSYSRGVTEAFF.

The chain is built from TRBV30 and TRBJ1-5, with 8 bases matching TRBD1. V was clipped by 0 bases and J by 7 bases; unmatched bases: 8. The CDR3 loop spans 15 amino acids. The V gene's germline CDR1 is GTSNPN and CDR2 SVGIG (reference sequence). CDR3 sequence reads: CAWSVPTGARQPQHF. CDR3 nucleotides: TGTGCCTGGAGTGTACCGACAGGGGCACGGCAGCCCCAGCATTTT.

The V call is TRBV7-2, the J call TRBJ1-2; 11 nucleotides align to TRBD1. CDR1 and CDR2 (germline): SGHTA, FQGNSA. The CDR3 has 15 amino acids. J gave up 5 bases and V 4 bases, and 6 bases lay outside the gene matches. For the CDR3, the DNA is TGTGCCAGCAGCTACGCCGGGACAGGGGGTTATGGCTACACCTTC. The encoded protein is CASSYAGTGGYGYTF.

This chain connects TRBV4-2 to TRBJ2-7; 7 bases line up with TRBD1. The germline gives CDR1 LGHNA, CDR2 YNFKEQ. V dropped 3 bases and J dropped 7; count of bases not matched to a gene: 9. The length of the CDR3 is 14 residues. The DNA for the CDR3 is TGTGCCAGCAGCCAGGGGACAGAACTCGGGGAGCAGTACTTC. It codes for CASSQGTELGEQYF.

This clone was recorded at least ten times. This chain joins TRBV2 and TRBJ2-1; 12 nucleotides line up with TRBD2. Germline trimming cut 7 bases from V and 4 bases from J; bases unmatched to any gene: 5. From germline, CDR1 is SNHLY and CDR2 FYNNEI. This CDR3 region has 15 residues. The DNA of the CDR3 is TGTGCCAGCAACATCCTAGCGGGAGGGTACAATGAGCAGTTCTTC. Residues: CASNILAGGYNEQFF.

This chain uses TRBV30 with TRBJ2-1; TRBD2 matches at 7 bases. Per germline, CDR1 GTSNPN and CDR2 SVGIG (reference sequence). The junction had 3 bases not matched to a gene; V was cut back by 2 bases and J by 11 bases. This CDR3 has 11 residues. As DNA, the CDR3 is TGTGCCTGGAGTACTAGCGACAAGCAGTTCTTC. Translated, it gives CAWSTSDKQFF.

The genes are TRBV30 and TRBJ2-3; TRBD2 is a possible D gene (5 bases). Germline V gene data show CDR1 as GTSNPN and CDR2 as SVGIG (reference sequence). The CDR3 runs to 13 residues. Trimming pared 2 bases from V and 3 bases from J, leaving 9 bases between. The CDR3 protein is CAWSPPGTDTQYF. The CDR3, as DNA: TGTGCCTGGAGTCCACCGGGAACAGATACGCAGTATTTT.

The CDR3 bases are TGTGCCAGCAGCTCCCTACGGGGGGCCCGATACACAGATACGCAGTATTTT. Protein: CASSSLRGARYTDTQYF. The rearrangement uses TRBV7-2 and TRBJ2-3; a weak D match, TRBD2 (7 bases). The CDR3 has 17 amino acids. V was shortened by 4 bases and J by 2 bases, with 19 bases between the two germline ends. Germline V CDR1 and CDR2: SGHTA, FQGNSA.

The V and J genes are TRBV5-6 and TRBJ2-6; unclear D gene. Germline-derived CDR1 and CDR2 are SGHDT and YYEEEE. The CDR3 is 14 amino acids. V dropped 2 bases and J dropped 1 base, with 4 bases sitting between them. CDR3 sequence (DNA): TGTGCCAGCAGCTTACAGTCTGGGGCCAACGTCCTGACTTTC. Translated, it gives CASSLQSGANVLTF.

This clone was seen a single time. The rearrangement links TRBV29-1 to TRBJ2-3, with TRBD2 identical over 9 bases. The ends lost 7 bases at V and 2 bases at J; junction bases unmatched: 4. CDR3 length: 13 residues. Germline V lookup: CDR1 SQVTM, CDR2 ANQGSEA. The CDR3 DNA sequence: TGCAGCGCCCGACTAGCGGTCACAGATACGCAGTATTTT. Encoded protein: CSARLAVTDTQYF.

The table lists this clone with a count of one. The V and J genes are TRBV5-1 and TRBJ2-1, with 7 nucleotides matching TRBD1. This CDR3 is 15 amino acids long. V gave up 4 bases and J gave up 3 bases; unmatched junction bases: 7. CDR1 SGHRS and CDR2 YFSETQ come from the germline V gene. The CDR3 coding sequence is TGCGCCAGCAGCGGTCGGACAGGCGGCTACAATGAGCAGTTCTTC. Its translation: CASSGRTGGYNEQFF.

The sample holds a few counts of this clone. The chain employs TRBV2 and TRBJ1-1; TRBD1 matches at 8 bases. V dropped 5 bases and J dropped 5; count of bases not matched to a gene: 7. The CDR3 is made up of 14 amino acids. From germline, CDR1 is SNHLY and CDR2 FYNNEI. The CDR3: CASSLGQGGTEAFF. The CDR3 DNA is TGTGCCAGCAGTCTTGGACAGGGAGGGACTGAAGCTTTCTTT.

The gene calls are TRBV13 and TRBJ1-2; 11 bases line up with TRBD1. The CDR3 sequence is 12 residues long. The germline CDR1 and CDR2 sequences are PRHDT and FYEKMQ (reference sequence). V lost 11 bases, J lost 4 bases, and 3 bases stayed unmatched. CDR3 sequence reads: CASGQGGYGYTF. CDR3 DNA sequence: TGTGCCTCGGGACAGGGGGGCTATGGCTACACCTTC. The full variable domain, its missing parts supplied by reference TRBV13 and TRBJ1-2, is AAGVIQSPRHLIKEKRETATLKCYPIPRHDTVYWYQQGPGQDPQFLISFYEKMQSDKGSIPDRFSAQQFSDYHSELNMSSLELGDSALYFCASGQGGYGYTFGSGTRLTVV.

This clone has a handful of counts. V usage is TRBV2 and J usage is TRBJ1-5, with D hard to call. V lost 4 bases and J lost 3, with 7 bases in between. From germline, CDR1 is SNHLY and CDR2 FYNNEI. The CDR3 is made up of 13 amino acids. Here the CDR3 DNA reads TGTGCCAGCAGTGCAGTAACCAATCAGCCCCAGCATTTT. Residues: CASSAVTNQPQHF.